Listed below are T cell receptor beta chains from one sample, sequenced in a study of shared T cell receptors in the human thymus. Assay used: immunoSEQ multiplex PCR; TCRdb lists only in-frame clones, some missing. Among over 60,000 clones listed, 90% to 95% were seen once. The specimen was thymocytes. The receptors derive from a human donor. Each CDR3 is given with its conserved first and last residue. A D gene is named only where the DNA matches it firmly. Expanded clones are given a class, and other clones once, few, many or no size at all.

V	D	J	size	CDR3	DNA
TRBV28	NA	TRBJ1-2	NA	CASSLTRASGGYGYTF	TGTGCCAGCAGTTTAACCCGGGCGTCTGGGGGTTATGGCTACACCTTC
TRBV4-1	NA	TRBJ2-7	NA	CASSQVQGNYEQYF	TGCGCCAGCAGCCAAGTTCAGGGAAACTACGAGCAGTACTTC
TRBV5-5	NA	TRBJ1-6	NA	CASSSQWTHYNSPLHF	TGTGCCAGCAGCTCCCAATGGACCCACTATAATTCACCCCTCCACTTT
TRBV4-2	NA	TRBJ1-6	NA	CASSQEWPESSYNSPLHF	TGTGCCAGCAGCCAAGAATGGCCGGAAAGCTCCTATAATTCACCCCTCCACTTT
TRBV11-1	TRBD1	TRBJ1-2	NA	CASSSGSDRSYGYTF	TGTGCCAGCAGTTCGGGTTCGGACAGGAGCTATGGCTACACCTTC
TRBV5-1	TRBD1	TRBJ2-3	NA	CASSLDPGDRVTDTQYF	TGCGCCAGCAGCTTGGACCCGGGGGACAGGGTTACAGATACGCAGTATTTT
TRBV9	NA	TRBJ2-3	NA	CASSARLVPTDTQYF	TGTGCCAGCAGCGCCCGATTGGTCCCTACAGATACGCAGTATTTT
TRBV19	NA	TRBJ2-7	once	CASSIARTSHLSYEQYF	TGTGCCAGTAGTATAGCCCGGACTTCCCACCTCTCCTACGAGCAGTACTTC
TRBV28	NA	TRBJ2-1	NA	CASSLFSLGHRNNEQFF	TGTGCCAGCAGTTTATTCTCCCTGGGACACCGAAACAATGAGCAGTTCTTC
TRBV5-1	NA	TRBJ1-1	NA	CASSFIGTKRRHPHTEAFF	TGCGCCAGCAGCTTTATTGGGACAAAAAGGCGGCACCCCCACACTGAAGCTTTCTTT
TRBV4-3	NA	TRBJ1-5	NA	CASSLGVGNQPQHF	TGCGCCAGCAGCCTCGGAGTGGGGAACCAGCCCCAGCATTTT
TRBV2	NA	TRBJ1-2	NA	CASSSFGGYTF	TGTGCCAGCAGTTCTTTTGGTGGCTACACCTTC
TRBV6-6	NA	TRBJ1-1	NA	CASRATAQGEAFF	TGTGCCAGCAGAGCCACAGCCCAGGGGGAAGCTTTCTTT
TRBV11-2	NA	TRBJ2-1	NA	CASSFRKESGACEQFF	TGTGCCAGCAGCTTCCGCAAGGAATCAGGGGCTTGTGAGCAGTTCTTC
TRBV28	TRBD1	TRBJ2-1	NA	CASIGDRGNEQFF	TGTGCCAGCATCGGGGACAGGGGAAATGAGCAGTTCTTC